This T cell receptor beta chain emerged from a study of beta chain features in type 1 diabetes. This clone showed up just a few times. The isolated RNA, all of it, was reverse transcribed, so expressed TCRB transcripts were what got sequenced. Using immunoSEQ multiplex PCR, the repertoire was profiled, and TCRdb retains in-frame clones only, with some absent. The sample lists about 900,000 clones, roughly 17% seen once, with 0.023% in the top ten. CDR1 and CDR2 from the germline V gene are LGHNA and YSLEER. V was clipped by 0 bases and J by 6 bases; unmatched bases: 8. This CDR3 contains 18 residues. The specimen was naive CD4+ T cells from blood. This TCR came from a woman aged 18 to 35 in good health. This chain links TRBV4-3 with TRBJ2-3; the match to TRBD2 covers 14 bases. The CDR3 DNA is TGCGCCAGCAGCCAAGATGTGGGACTAGCGGGAGTATGGGATACGCAGTATTTT. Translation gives CASSQDVGLAGVWDTQYF.